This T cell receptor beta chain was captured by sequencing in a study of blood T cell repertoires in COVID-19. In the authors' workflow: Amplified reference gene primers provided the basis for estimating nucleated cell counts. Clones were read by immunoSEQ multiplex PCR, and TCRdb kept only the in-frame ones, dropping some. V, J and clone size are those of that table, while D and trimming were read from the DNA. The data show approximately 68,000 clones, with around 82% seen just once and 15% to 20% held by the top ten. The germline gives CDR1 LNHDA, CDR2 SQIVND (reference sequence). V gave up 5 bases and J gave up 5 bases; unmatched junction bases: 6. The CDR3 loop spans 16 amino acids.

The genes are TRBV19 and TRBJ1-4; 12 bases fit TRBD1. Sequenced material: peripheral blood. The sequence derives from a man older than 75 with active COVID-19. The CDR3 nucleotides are TGTGCCAGTAGTGCACGGGACAGGGGGCGAAATGAAAAACTGTTTTTT. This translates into CASSARDRGRNEKLFF. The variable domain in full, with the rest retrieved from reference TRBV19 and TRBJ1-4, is DGGITQSPKYLFRKEGQNVTLSCEQNLNHDAMYWYRQDPGQGLRLIYYSQIVNDFQKGDIAEGYSVSREKKESFPLTVTSAQKNPTAFYLCASSARDRGRNEKLFFGSGTQLSVL.